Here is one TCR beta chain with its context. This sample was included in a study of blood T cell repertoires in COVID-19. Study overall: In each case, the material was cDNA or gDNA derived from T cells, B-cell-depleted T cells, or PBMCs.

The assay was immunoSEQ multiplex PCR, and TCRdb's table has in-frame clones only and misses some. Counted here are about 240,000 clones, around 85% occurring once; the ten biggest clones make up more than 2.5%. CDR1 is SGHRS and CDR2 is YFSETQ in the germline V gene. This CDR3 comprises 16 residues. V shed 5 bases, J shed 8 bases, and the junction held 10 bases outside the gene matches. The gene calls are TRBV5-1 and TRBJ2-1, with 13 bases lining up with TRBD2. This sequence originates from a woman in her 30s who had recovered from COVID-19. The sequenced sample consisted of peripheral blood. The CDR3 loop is CASSRTSGGGGYEQFF. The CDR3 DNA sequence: TGCGCCAGCAGTAGGACTAGCGGGGGAGGAGGATATGAGCAGTTCTTC.